These T cell receptor beta chains were read from a single sample in a study of control samples from healthy donors and cancer patients. Here immunoSEQ multiplex PCR was the method, and the copy in TCRdb shows in-frame clones only, minus some. The repertoire consists of 200,000 or so clones, with about 93% occurring once and the leading ten covering roughly 1.6%. The sample was blood. The receptors shown here come from a man aged 50 to 59 in good health. Each CDR3 is given with its conserved first and last residue. The order of the fields is J gene, D gene, V gene, clone size, CDR3 protein, CDR3 DNA. The D gene is left open where the match is weak. Where a row states a size, it is once, few, many or the class of an expanded clone; other rows omit it.

>TRBJ1-1|-|TRBV27|-
CASTAGHPNTEAFF
TGTGCCAGCACCGCCGGACACCCGAACACTGAAGCTTTCTTT
>TRBJ1-5|TRBD1|TRBV27|-
CASSLSGTGPISPQHF
TGTGCCAGCAGTTTATCTGGGACAGGTCCTATCAGCCCCCAGCATTTT
>TRBJ2-7|-|TRBV4-3|-
CASSRQRQELYEQYF
TGCGCCAGCAGCCGCCAAAGACAGGAGCTCTACGAGCAGTACTTC
>TRBJ1-2|-|TRBV9|-
CASSVGAGEMNGYTF
TGTGCCAGCAGCGTAGGAGCAGGGGAGATGAATGGCTACACCTTC
>TRBJ1-2|-|TRBV9|-
CASSAGSPDLLGGYTF
TGTGCCAGCAGCGCTGGAAGCCCGGACCTTCTAGGAGGCTACACCTTC
>TRBJ2-1|-|TRBV5-4|-
CASSLDRDYSYNEQFF
TGTGCCAGCAGCTTGGACAGGGACTACTCCTACAATGAGCAGTTCTTC
>TRBJ1-5|-|TRBV18|-
CASSPGRSNQPQHF
TGTGCCAGCTCACCTGGGAGAAGCAATCAGCCCCAGCATTTT
>TRBJ2-3|TRBD1|TRBV10-3|-
CAISKVRGSTDTQYF
TGTGCCATCAGTAAGGTCAGGGGGAGCACAGATACGCAGTATTTT
>TRBJ1-1|TRBD1|TRBV25-1|-
CASRGTGDRGGAFF
TGTGCCAGCAGAGGGACAGGGGACAGGGGAGGGGCTTTCTTT
>TRBJ2-7|-|TRBV12-3/TRBV12-4|-
CASSLSGQNEQYF
TGTGCCAGCAGTTTAAGTGGACAGAACGAGCAGTACTTC
>TRBJ1-2|-|TRBV28|-
CATATGNYGYTF
TGTGCCACCGCTACGGGGAACTATGGCTACACCTTC
>TRBJ1-1|-|TRBV18|once
CASSPMTRSVGTEAFF
TGTGCCAGCTCACCGATGACCAGGTCTGTTGGAACTGAAGCTTTCTTT
>TRBJ1-4|-|TRBV21-1|-
CASSPPPPGLHF
TGTGCCAGCAGCCCCCCCCCACCGGGACTGCATTTT
>TRBJ1-2|TRBD1|TRBV7-9|once
CASTSYRGQGVSGYTF
TGTGCCAGCACCTCCTATCGGGGACAGGGCGTTAGTGGCTACACCTTC
>TRBJ2-2|TRBD1|TRBV19|-
CASNPVEGALRTGELFF
TGTGCCAGTAACCCGGTCGAGGGGGCCCTCCGGACCGGGGAGCTGTTTTTT
>TRBJ2-1|TRBD2|TRBV11-3|-
CASSLGPSGGSGEQFF
TGTGCCAGCAGCTTAGGACCTAGCGGGGGGTCGGGTGAGCAGTTCTTC
>TRBJ2-1|TRBD1|TRBV7-2|-
CASSLEDRYNEQFF
TGTGCCAGCAGCTTAGAGGACAGGTACAATGAGCAGTTCTTC
>TRBJ2-7|TRBD1|TRBV5-3|-
CARSDGGQQGGEQYF
TGTGCCAGAAGCGATGGAGGACAACAGGGGGGCGAGCAGTACTTC
>TRBJ1-1|-|TRBV7-9|-
CASSSNREDTEAFF
TGTGCCAGCAGCTCGAACAGGGAAGACACTGAAGCTTTCTTT
>TRBJ1-6|-|TRBV19|-
CASSIDGAQSSYNSPLHF
TGTGCCAGTAGTATAGACGGGGCTCAGAGCTCCTATAATTCACCCCTCCACTTT
>TRBJ1-1|-|TRBV5-1|-
CASSLFPNTEAFF
TGCGCCAGCAGCTTGTTTCCAAACACTGAAGCTTTCTTT
>TRBJ1-6|-|TRBV5-1|once
CASSLGSGSSFPLHF
TGCGCCAGCAGCTTGGGTTCAGGGTCCTCGTTCCCCCTCCACTTT
>TRBJ2-4|-|TRBV7-9|-
CASSLWSTAKNIQYF
TGTGCCAGCAGCTTGTGGTCGACGGCCAAAAACATTCAGTACTTC
>TRBJ2-1|-|TRBV9|-
CASSRQGGIGQDEQFF
TGTGCCAGCAGCCGGCAAGGGGGTATCGGTCAGGATGAGCAGTTCTTC
>TRBJ1-2|-|TRBV29-1|-
CSVERNRNYGYTF
TGCAGCGTTGAACGTAACAGAAACTATGGCTACACCTTC
>TRBJ1-1|-|TRBV7-2|-
CASTRDGLNTEAFF
TGTGCCAGCACCCGGGACGGATTGAACACTGAAGCTTTCTTT
>TRBJ2-4|TRBD1|TRBV6-5|-
CASRTTGLGKNIQYF
TGTGCCAGCAGAACGACAGGGCTGGGGAAAAACATTCAGTACTTC
>TRBJ1-2|-|TRBV4-2|-
CASSQEGPNYGYTF
TGTGCCAGCAGCCAAGAAGGACCCAACTATGGCTACACCTTC
>TRBJ2-1|-|TRBV5-1|-
CASSSNNRAFEQFF
TGCGCCAGCAGCTCAAACAACAGGGCGTTCGAGCAGTTCTTC
>TRBJ1-2|TRBD1|TRBV7-2|-
CASSDRQGYGSYTF
TGTGCCAGCAGCGACCGACAGGGGTACGGAAGCTACACCTTC
>TRBJ1-2|-|TRBV11-2|-
CASSLGIVNYGYTF
TGTGCCAGCAGCTTAGGGATCGTTAACTATGGCTACACCTTC
>TRBJ2-5|-|TRBV7-9|once
CASGHLTWTDSQETQYF
TGTGCCAGCGGCCATTTGACATGGACGGATTCACAAGAGACCCAGTACTTC
>TRBJ1-3|TRBD1|TRBV19|-
CASSWQGDSGNTIYF
TGTGCCAGTAGCTGGCAGGGGGACTCTGGAAACACCATATATTTT
>TRBJ2-1|TRBD2|TRBV28|-
CASSPLYIAGGQREQFF
TGTGCCAGCAGTCCACTATACATAGCGGGGGGGCAACGGGAGCAGTTCTTC
>TRBJ1-3|TRBD1|TRBV3-1/TRBV3-2|-
CASSQRVPQGATGNTIYF
TGTGCCAGCAGCCAGAGGGTACCACAGGGGGCGACTGGAAACACCATATATTTT
>TRBJ2-7|-|TRBV5-6|-
CASSLVQGSGHEQYF
TGTGCCAGCAGCTTGGTTCAGGGGTCAGGGCACGAGCAGTACTTC
>TRBJ2-3|-|TRBV18|-
CASSPPRAIATQYF
TGTGCCAGCTCACCACCGAGGGCTATAGCTACGCAGTATTTT
>TRBJ2-5|-|TRBV6-1|-
CASSEAEPEQKETQYF
TGTGCCAGCAGTGAAGCGGAGCCCGAGCAGAAAGAGACCCAGTACTTC
>TRBJ1-1|-|TRBV7-9|-
CASKTQGNTEAFF
TGTGCCAGCAAAACTCAGGGCAACACTGAAGCTTTCTTT
>TRBJ1-4|-|TRBV7-9|-
CASSFIQGTTNEKLFF
TGTGCCAGCAGCTTCATCCAGGGGACAACAAATGAAAAACTGTTTTTT
>TRBJ1-4|-|TRBV2|-
CASSYNGANEKLFF
TGTGCCAGCAGTTACAACGGGGCAAATGAAAAACTGTTTTTT
>TRBJ2-5|-|TRBV14|-
CASSPEETVSYETQYF
TGTGCCAGCAGCCCAGAAGAAACAGTATCCTACGAGACCCAGTACTTC
>TRBJ1-2|-|TRBV2|-
CASSSRDPQGYTF
TGTGCCAGCAGCTCCCGGGACCCCCAAGGCTACACCTTC
>TRBJ1-5|-|TRBV19|once
CASTSAVAGNQPQHF
TGTGCCAGTACCAGCGCGGTGGCCGGCAATCAGCCCCAGCATTTT
>TRBJ2-7|-|TRBV28|-
CASSSTRRDEQYF
TGTGCCAGCAGTTCAACCAGGCGGGATGAGCAGTACTTC
>TRBJ1-2|-|TRBV6-5|-
CASSYRDGYGYTF
TGTGCCAGCAGTTACCGGGACGGGTATGGCTACACCTTC
>TRBJ1-6|-|TRBV7-8|-
CASSLAYTDSYNSPLHF
TGTGCCAGCAGCTTAGCCTATACAGATAGCTATAATTCACCCCTCCACTTT
>TRBJ2-7|TRBD1|TRBV13|-
CASSGQGAFEQYF
TGTGCCAGCAGTGGACAGGGGGCGTTTGAGCAGTACTTC
>TRBJ1-6|TRBD1|TRBV7-2|-
CASSLVTGADSPLHF
TGTGCCAGCAGCTTAGTCACAGGGGCGGATTCACCCCTCCACTTT
>TRBJ1-1|-|TRBV12-3/TRBV12-4|-
CASTTRDQAFF
TGTGCCAGCACTACTCGGGACCAAGCTTTCTTT
>TRBJ1-1|TRBD1|TRBV6-5|-
CASSYLQGKNTEAFF
TGTGCCAGCAGTTACTTACAGGGGAAGAACACTGAAGCTTTCTTT
>TRBJ2-5|-|TRBV4-3|-
CASSQDRLRGETQYF
TGCGCCAGCAGCCAAGATCGCCTACGAGGAGAGACCCAGTACTTC
>TRBJ2-2|TRBD1|TRBV10-1|-
CASSTTRQGKYGELFF
TGCGCCAGCAGTACCACTCGACAGGGAAAGTACGGGGAGCTGTTTTTT
>TRBJ2-1|-|TRBV14|-
CASSQAGSAYNEQFF
TGTGCCAGCAGCCAAGCGGGGTCAGCCTACAATGAGCAGTTCTTC
>TRBJ2-2|-|TRBV5-1|-
CASSERTDTGELFF
TGCGCCAGCAGCGAGCGTACCGACACCGGGGAGCTGTTTTTT
>TRBJ2-1|-|TRBV5-1|-
CASSSGDGYYNEQFF
TGCGCCAGCAGCTCCGGGGACGGCTACTACAATGAGCAGTTCTTC
>TRBJ1-1|-|TRBV7-9|-
CASLEVGGTEAFF
TGTGCCAGCCTCGAAGTGGGGGGCACTGAAGCTTTCTTT
>TRBJ1-1|-|TRBV18|-
CAGSPLQFTEAFF
TGTGCCGGCTCACCACTACAGTTCACTGAAGCTTTCTTT
>TRBJ1-2|-|TRBV19|-
CASSIRREDGGYTF
TGTGCCAGTAGTATCCGCAGGGAGGATGGTGGCTACACCTTC